This T cell receptor (beta chain) appears in the sequencing data of a study of regulatory T cells in long-lasting Graves disease. Ten or more counts support this clonotype. Its antigen is still unknown. Specified time point: persistent/refractory GD, antithyroid drugs over 5 years with positive TRAb. Construction of the TCR library relied on RNA isolated from PBMCs. An approximately 10-milliliter sample of peripheral blood was drawn into EDTA tubes. Deletions cut 5 bases from V and 5 bases from J, with 12 bases between. The CDR3 extends over 13 amino acids. The germline CDR1 and CDR2 sequences are SEHNR and FQNEAQ (reference sequence). Study conclusions and caveats: Patients whose Graves' disease persisted exhibited lower TCR diversity than those newly diagnosed.

Arm-PCR of CDR3 regions and iRepertoire HTBI primers were the basis on which TCR beta libraries were built. One entry per CDR3 protein results from TCRdb running MiXCR on the multiplex PCR reads. Of about 400,000 distinct CDR3 sequences in the sample, around 20% were seen once. The receptor's source is a female donor with Graves disease. The source material was peripheral blood mononuclear cells (PBMCs), sampled when the disease was refractory, from a patient treated with antithyroid drugs. The V call is TRBV7-9, the J call TRBJ1-1; TRBD1 is a possible D gene (5 bases). Here the CDR3 reads CASSPPQGTEAFF. In DNA, the CDR3 is TGTGCCAGCAGCCCACCTCAGGGTACTGAAGCTTTCTTT.